The clone carrying this TCR beta chain appeared many times. The antigen is not known. This CDR3 comprises 15 residues. Germline lookup yields CDR1 DFQATT and CDR2 SNEGSKA (reference sequence). V was clipped by 0 bases and J by 5 bases, with 11 bases between them. The sample originates from a study of breast tumors, draining lymph nodes, adjacent tissues. Notes on the study in general: Most tumor T cells seemingly derive from lymph node, then expand in tumor.

TCRdb reanalysed the multiplex PCR reads using MiXCR and keeps one entry per CDR3 protein. The sample lists 150,000 to 200,000 distinct CDR3 sequences; roughly 31% were seen once. The lymph nodes were axillary draining lymph nodes from breast cancer patients. Specimen: axillary lymph node tissue. This TCR derives from a female donor with breast cancer. Some clones in this sample may be carry-over from other donors' samples. The V and J genes are TRBV20-1 and TRBJ1-6; D perhaps matches TRBD1 (5 bases). CDR3 nucleotide sequence: TGCAGTGCTAGAGAAAAGGGGTTAAATAATTCACCCCTCCACTTT. This translates into CSAREKGLNNSPLHF.